Listed below are T cell receptor beta chains from one sample, sequenced in a study of blood T cell repertoires in COVID-19. Clones were sequenced by immunoSEQ multiplex PCR, and TCRdb holds only the in-frame ones, with some missing. The profile shows 300,000 to 350,000 clones, over 80% of them singletons. What was sequenced was peripheral blood. The receptors were sampled from a woman aged 45 to 65 with COVID-19, enrolled during active disease. Both conserved end residues are part of each CDR3. D genes are given only for firm matches. Expanded clones get a size class; other rows say once, few or many, or leave the size out.

clone_size d_call j_call v_call cdr3_aa cdr3_nt
once TRBD1 TRBJ2-1 TRBV24-1 CATSEASGTGKYNEQFF TGTGCCACCAGTGAAGCATCCGGGACAGGGAAATACAATGAGCAGTTCTTC
. TRBD1 TRBJ2-3 TRBV18 CASSPIQGPRTDTQYF TGTGCCAGCTCACCAATACAGGGGCCTCGCACAGATACGCAGTATTTT
. TRBD1 TRBJ1-4 TRBV27 CASSSRTGLGEKLFF TGTGCCAGCAGTTCCCGGACAGGTCTGGGTGAAAAACTGTTTTTT
once . TRBJ2-2 TRBV18 CASSPSRGRTGELFF TGTGCCAGCTCACCATCGAGAGGTCGGACCGGGGAGCTGTTTTTT
. TRBD2 TRBJ2-7 TRBV25-1 CASRDPASGYEQYF TGTGCCAGCCGGGACCCCGCTAGCGGGTACGAGCAGTACTTC
. TRBD1 TRBJ1-2 TRBV19 CASRTGQGDYGYTF TGTGCCAGTAGGACGGGACAGGGAGACTATGGCTACACCTTC
. TRBD2 TRBJ2-1 TRBV7-2 CASSPRTSGNNEQFF TGTGCCAGCAGCCCGCGGACTAGCGGGAACAATGAGCAGTTCTTC
. . TRBJ2-3 TRBV11-2 CASSSKGVPHTDTQYF TGTGCCAGCAGCTCCAAGGGGGTCCCCCACACAGATACGCAGTATTTT
. TRBD1 TRBJ1-2 TRBV19 CASSEMGQVLNYGYTF TGTGCCAGTAGCGAAATGGGACAGGTCCTTAACTATGGCTACACCTTC
. . TRBJ1-4 TRBV5-6 CASSPSGHDNEKLFF TGTGCCAGCAGTCCTTCGGGACACGATAATGAAAAACTGTTTTTT
. TRBD2 TRBJ2-1 TRBV5-1 CASSPGLAGRNEQFF TGCGCCAGCAGCCCTGGACTAGCGGGACGCAATGAGCAGTTCTTC
. . TRBJ2-7 TRBV18 CASSPKTAYEQYF TGTGCCAGCTCACCAAAGACAGCATACGAGCAGTACTTC
. TRBD2 TRBJ2-7 TRBV10-2 CASSEGLAGVSYEQYF TGCGCCAGCAGTGAGGGTCTAGCGGGAGTTTCGTACGAGCAGTACTTC
once . TRBJ2-2 TRBV4-1 CASSQDWRELFF TGCGCCAGCAGCCAAGATTGGCGGGAGCTGTTTTTT
. TRBD2 TRBJ2-7 TRBV5-4 CASSRGLAGDSYEQYF TGTGCCAGCAGCCGGGGACTAGCGGGAGACTCCTACGAGCAGTACTTC
. . TRBJ1-1 TRBV24-1 CAGELVKMNTEAFF TGTGCCGGAGAACTCGTGAAGATGAACACTGAAGCTTTCTTT
. . TRBJ2-5 TRBV19 CASSIVAEETQYF TGTGCCAGTAGTATCGTTGCAGAAGAGACCCAGTACTTC
. TRBD2 TRBJ2-1 TRBV5-1 CASSFSGTTGNEQFF TGCGCCAGCAGCTTTTCCGGGACTACGGGCAATGAGCAGTTCTTC
. . TRBJ1-2 TRBV9 CASSVAQGLYGYTF TGTGCCAGCAGCGTAGCTCAGGGCCTCTATGGCTACACCTTC
. . TRBJ2-3 TRBV24-1 CATSDSGWSGSTQYF TGTGCCACCAGTGATTCAGGGTGGAGCGGGTCTACGCAGTATTTT
. TRBD2 TRBJ2-7 TRBV19 CASSISSGRRPYEQYF TGTGCCAGTAGTATATCTAGCGGGAGGCGTCCCTACGAGCAGTACTTC
. . TRBJ2-2 TRBV9 CASSVGTPNTGELFF TGTGCCAGCAGCGTAGGGACACCGAACACCGGGGAGCTGTTTTTT
. TRBD1 TRBJ1-3 TRBV19 CASLQTGARNTIYF TGTGCCAGCCTCCAGACAGGGGCCAGGAACACCATATATTTT
. TRBD1 TRBJ2-5 TRBV5-8 CASSQGQGSIETQYF TGTGCCAGCAGCCAAGGACAGGGGAGTATTGAGACCCAGTACTTC
few . TRBJ1-6 TRBV27 CASRAGQSRGNSPLHF TGTGCCAGCAGGGCCGGACAGTCACGGGGTAATTCACCCCTCCACTTT
. TRBD1 TRBJ2-7 TRBV24-1 CATSDGQGLVEQYF TGTGCCACCAGTGATGGACAGGGTCTGGTTGAGCAGTACTTC
. . TRBJ2-7 TRBV19 CASSSMSEQYF TGTGCCAGCTCATCTATGAGCGAGCAGTACTTC
. . TRBJ1-2 TRBV5-1 CASSSQGGNYGYTF TGCGCCAGCAGCTCACAGGGCGGTAACTATGGCTACACCTTC
. TRBD1 TRBJ2-3 TRBV24-1 CATGPGQGYTDTQYF TGTGCCACCGGACCGGGACAGGGGTACACAGATACGCAGTATTTT
. TRBD2 TRBJ2-1 TRBV3-1/TRBV3-2 CASSQGLAGPYNEQFF TGTGCCAGCAGCCAGGGCCTAGCGGGCCCCTACAATGAGCAGTTCTTC
. TRBD2 TRBJ2-5 TRBV7-3 CASSRAGGPSETQYF TGTGCCAGCAGCCGAGCGGGAGGGCCCTCGGAGACCCAGTACTTC
. TRBD2 TRBJ2-2 TRBV29-1 CSVEDRNSGRVGELFF TGCAGCGTTGAAGATCGAAATAGCGGGAGAGTCGGGGAGCTGTTTTTT
once . TRBJ2-6 TRBV19 CASSMGSRVAGANVLTF TGTGCCAGTAGTATGGGGTCCAGGGTGGCCGGGGCCAACGTCCTGACTTTC
. . TRBJ2-2 TRBV2 CASRQYSFGELFF TGTGCCAGCAGACAGTACAGCTTCGGGGAGCTGTTTTTT
. . TRBJ1-1 TRBV7-2 CASSSNRGTEAFF TGTGCCAGCAGCTCTAATAGGGGGACTGAAGCTTTCTTT
. . TRBJ2-1 TRBV24-1 CATSGRAYNEQFF TGTGCCACCAGTGGACGGGCCTACAATGAGCAGTTCTTC
. TRBD2 TRBJ2-3 TRBV5-1 CASMGRLAGSTDTQYF TGCGCCAGCATGGGGAGACTAGCGGGAAGCACAGATACGCAGTATTTT
. . TRBJ2-3 TRBV18 CASSPQWGPKDTQYF TGTGCCAGCTCACCACAGTGGGGGCCTAAAGATACGCAGTATTTT